These 15 T cell receptor beta chains were all obtained from the same sample, sequenced in a study of shared clonotypes between healthy human individuals. The table came from immunoSEQ multiplex PCR; TCRdb's copy has only in-frame clones and leaves some out. The data show around 550,000 clones, 95% to 97% seen once. Sequencing input: naive CD4+ T cells sorted from blood. Subset meaning: CD45RA+ positively selected. The receptors derive from a woman aged 25-40 years in good health.

The chain is built from TRBV19 and TRBJ2-4; D is unresolved. This CDR3 has 14 residues. The V gene lost 1 base and the J gene lost 0 bases, with 4 bases spanning the gap. Germline CDR1 LNHDA, CDR2 SQIVND (reference sequence). The CDR3 sequence is CASSIGLAKNIQYF. The CDR3 DNA sequence: TGTGCCAGTAGTATAGGGCTAGCCAAAAACATTCAGTACTTC.

This chain connects TRBV7-6 to TRBJ2-7; D unclear. The CDR3 totals 14 residues. The ends were cut back, 1 base at V and 1 base at J, with 8 bases in the middle. CDR1 is SGHVS and CDR2 is FNYEAQ in the germline V gene. CDR3 in DNA: TGTGCCAGCAGCTTAGAGGCGGTTTCCTACGAGCAGTACTTC. Protein product: CASSLEAVSYEQYF.

The chain carries TRBV27 and TRBJ2-2; 9 positions agree with TRBD2. V was pared by 3 bases and J by 10 bases, with 9 bases of the junction left unmatched. CDR3 length equals 15 residues. Looked up from germline, CDR1 is MNHEY and CDR2 is SMNVEV (reference sequence). The CDR3 is CASSFMAGGPKELFF. For the CDR3, the DNA is TGTGCCAGCAGTTTTATGGCGGGAGGGCCGAAGGAGCTGTTTTTT.

The chain employs TRBV28 and TRBJ1-4; D possibly corresponds to TRBD1 (6 bases). V lost 10 bases to trimming and J lost 7 bases, with 25 bases between them. Germline V gene data show CDR1 as MDHEN and CDR2 as SYDVKM. There are 16 residues in the CDR3. The CDR3 protein is CATQRGGQKGAEKLFF. CDR3 coding DNA: TGTGCCACCCAGAGAGGCGGACAGAAAGGGGCTGAAAAACTGTTTTTT. The entire variable domain, with the rest obtained from reference TRBV28 and TRBJ1-4, is as follows: DVKVTQSSRYLVKRTGEKVFLECVQDMDHENMFWYRQDPGLGLRLIYFSYDVKMKEKGDIPEGYSVSREKKERFSLILESASTNQTSMYLCATQRGGQKGAEKLFFGSGTQLSVL.

The chain is built from TRBV28 and TRBJ2-1; D is undetermined. With 6 bases removed from V and 10 bases from J, the gap between germline ends came to 10 bases. The CDR3 sequence is 11 residues long. The V gene's germline CDR1 is MDHEN and CDR2 SYDVKM. CDR3 nucleotide sequence: TGTGCCAGCAGCCTAGGTCGGGAGCAGTTCTTC. Protein sequence: CASSLGREQFF.

CDR3 protein: CASSSISRDTYQETQYF. The CDR3 DNA follows: TGTGCCAGCAGCTCAATTTCGCGGGACACGTACCAAGAGACCCAGTACTTC. This chain joins TRBV7-9 and TRBJ2-5, with D perhaps being TRBD1 or TRBD2 (6 bases each). V lost 4 bases to trimming and J lost 0 bases, with 18 bases between them. CDR3 length: 17 amino acids. Germline CDR1 SEHNR, CDR2 FQNEAQ (reference sequence).

In this sample, this clone turned up once. The V call is TRBV28, the J call TRBJ1-1, with D possibly being TRBD1 (6 bases). In germline, CDR1 is MDHEN, CDR2 SYDVKM. CDR3 length equals 14 residues. V was shortened by 3 bases and J by 10 bases, with 18 bases between the two germline ends. CDR3 amino acids: CASSLAGVGDGAFF. The CDR3 nucleotides are TGTGCCAGCAGTTTGGCAGGGGTCGGGGACGGAGCTTTCTTT. Variable domain in full (rest from reference TRBV28 and TRBJ1-1): DVKVTQSSRYLVKRTGEKVFLECVQDMDHENMFWYRQDPGLGLRLIYFSYDVKMKEKGDIPEGYSVSREKKERFSLILESASTNQTSMYLCASSLAGVGDGAFFGQGTRLTVV.

This clone appeared a single time. The chain joins TRBV7-8 to TRBJ2-5; 7 nucleotides match TRBD1. Germline CDR1 SGHVS, CDR2 FQNEAQ. The CDR3 totals 18 residues. Trimming removed 6 bases from V and 5 bases from J; junction bases left unmatched: 21. CDR3: CASRNKPRQGPPGETQYF. DNA for the CDR3: TGTGCCAGCAGAAATAAACCCCGACAGGGTCCCCCGGGGGAGACCCAGTACTTC.

The chain has TRBV30 and TRBJ2-2; TRBD2 matches at 7 bases. CDR3 length: 13 residues. Germline lookup yields CDR1 GTSNPN and CDR2 SVGIG (reference sequence). J lost 5 bases, V lost 2 bases, and 2 bases had no gene match. This chain's CDR3 is CAWSMGGTGELFF. The CDR3 DNA reads as TGTGCCTGGAGTATGGGGGGGACCGGGGAGCTGTTTTTT.

About this clone: The sample has other DNA sequences that encode this CDR3 too. The chain has TRBV5-1 and TRBJ2-2; D unclear. Between the trimmed V and J ends, which lost 0 bases and 2 bases, there was a span of 5 bases. The germline CDR1 and CDR2 sequences are SGHRS and YFSETQ. CDR3 length: 14 residues. The CDR3 region is CASSLGINTGELFF. The DNA for the CDR3 is TGCGCCAGCAGCTTGGGAATAAACACCGGGGAGCTGTTTTTT.

This sequence joins TRBV30 and TRBJ2-7, with 7 bases fitting TRBD1. CDR1 and CDR2 (germline): GTSNPN, SVGIG (reference sequence). J gave up 7 bases and V 4 bases, and 7 bases lay outside the gene matches. The CDR3 runs to 12 residues. The CDR3: CAWKERGQEQYF. The CDR3 nucleotides are TGTGCCTGGAAGGAGAGGGGGCAAGAGCAGTACTTC.

The rearrangement links TRBV28 to TRBJ1-6; 9 bases agree with TRBD1. The germline gives CDR1 MDHEN, CDR2 SYDVKM. The CDR3 is 15 residues long. Trimming removed 6 bases from V and 4 bases from J; junction bases left unmatched: 4. CDR3 in DNA: TGTGCCAGCAGCTGGACAGGGGATTATAATTCACCCCTCCACTTT. This gives the protein CASSWTGDYNSPLHF.

The chain combines TRBV10-1 with TRBJ2-4, with 10 bases that match TRBD2. Germline CDR1 reads WNHNN; CDR2 reads SYGVQD (reference sequence). With V trimmed by 2 bases and J by 9 bases, 13 bases remained unmatched. There are 17 residues in the CDR3. The CDR3 is CASSEEFAAGGPGIQYF. As DNA, the CDR3 is TGCGCCAGCAGTGAGGAATTCGCAGCGGGAGGGCCGGGCATTCAGTACTTC.

The CDR3 nucleotides are TGTGCCAGCAGCTTAGGCCGGTCGGGAAGTATAAACAATGAGCAGTTCTTC. It encodes CASSLGRSGSINNEQFF. The J gene is TRBJ2-1, the V gene TRBV7-8, with D possibly TRBD2 on 5 matching bases. The germline V gene has CDR1 SGHVS and CDR2 FQNEAQ. This CDR3 contains 17 residues. V gave up 1 base and J gave up 5 bases, with 18 bases separating them.

The chain links TRBV4-2 to TRBJ2-2, with D possibly matching TRBD2 (6 bases). The CDR3 totals 17 residues. V was shortened by 5 bases and J by 4 bases, with 20 bases between the two germline ends. Germline V lookup: CDR1 LGHNA, CDR2 YNFKEQ. CDR3 sequence (DNA): TGTGCCAGCAGCAACAAACGGGAGACGCGAGGCACCGGGGAGCTGTTTTTT. As protein: CASSNKRETRGTGELFF.